This TCR beta chain appears in the sequencing data of a study of Graves' ophthalmopathy and Graves' hyperthyroidism. Researchers took RNA transcripts and amplified TCR beta CDR3 regions from them. Second-round multiplex PCR came after a first-round RT-PCR that employed HTBI primers. TCRdb re-called the multiplex PCR reads through MiXCR, storing one row per CDR3 protein. The sample records about 400,000 distinct CDR3 sequences, around 19% being singletons. The CDR3 consists of 13 residues. Germline assignment: CDR1 MDHEN and CDR2 SYDVKM. The V and J ends lost 6 bases and 4 bases respectively, with 12 bases between them. There are many counts of this clonotype.

Specimen: peripheral blood. The clonotype was recovered from a woman aged 18-29 years with Graves' ophthalmopathy. This chain joins TRBV28 and TRBJ2-5; D call uncertain. CDR3 residues: CASSPHSRETQYF. In DNA, the CDR3 is TGTGCCAGCAGCCCCCACTCGCGAGAGACCCAGTACTTC.